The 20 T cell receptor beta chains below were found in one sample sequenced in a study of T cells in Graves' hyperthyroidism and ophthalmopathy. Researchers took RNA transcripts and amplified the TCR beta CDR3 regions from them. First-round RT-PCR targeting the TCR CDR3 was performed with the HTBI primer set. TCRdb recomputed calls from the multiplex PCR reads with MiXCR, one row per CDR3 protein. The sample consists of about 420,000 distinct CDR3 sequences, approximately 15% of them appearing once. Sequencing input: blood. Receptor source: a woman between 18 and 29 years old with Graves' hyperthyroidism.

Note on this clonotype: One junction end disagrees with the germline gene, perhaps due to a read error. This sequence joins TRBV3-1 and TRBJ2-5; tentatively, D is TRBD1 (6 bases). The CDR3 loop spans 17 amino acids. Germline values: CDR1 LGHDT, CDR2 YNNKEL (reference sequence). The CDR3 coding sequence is TGTGCCGCCAGCTCCTCCGGGACACCCCTATTGCAAGAGACCCGGTACTTC. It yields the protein CAASSSGTPLLQETRYF.

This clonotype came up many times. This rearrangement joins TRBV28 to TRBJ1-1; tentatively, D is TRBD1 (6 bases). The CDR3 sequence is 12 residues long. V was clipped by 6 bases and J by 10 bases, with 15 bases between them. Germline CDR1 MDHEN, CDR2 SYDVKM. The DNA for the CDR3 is TGTGCCAGCAGCGAGATTAGGGGGGGAGCTTTCTTT. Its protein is CASSEIRGGAFF.

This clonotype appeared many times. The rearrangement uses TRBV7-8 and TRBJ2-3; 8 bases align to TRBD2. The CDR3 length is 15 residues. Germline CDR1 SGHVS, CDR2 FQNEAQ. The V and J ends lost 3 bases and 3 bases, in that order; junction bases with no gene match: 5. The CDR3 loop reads CASSFSGTATDTQYF. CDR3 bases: TGTGCCAGCAGCTTTAGCGGGACTGCGACAGATACGCAGTATTTT.

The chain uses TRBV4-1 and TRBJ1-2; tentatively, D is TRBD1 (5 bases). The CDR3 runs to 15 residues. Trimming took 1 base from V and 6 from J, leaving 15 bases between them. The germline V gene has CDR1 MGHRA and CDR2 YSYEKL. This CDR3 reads CASSQVSVGQNGYTF. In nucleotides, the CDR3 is TGCGCCAGCAGCCAAGTTTCCGTGGGGCAAAATGGCTACACCTTC.

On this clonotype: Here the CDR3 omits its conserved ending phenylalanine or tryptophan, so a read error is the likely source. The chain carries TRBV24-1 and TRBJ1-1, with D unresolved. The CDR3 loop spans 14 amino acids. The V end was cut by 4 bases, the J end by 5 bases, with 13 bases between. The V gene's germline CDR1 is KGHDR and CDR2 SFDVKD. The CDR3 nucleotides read TGTGCCACCAGTGACTCACACCCGCCGACTGAAGCTTTCCTT. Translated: CATSDSHPPTEAFL.

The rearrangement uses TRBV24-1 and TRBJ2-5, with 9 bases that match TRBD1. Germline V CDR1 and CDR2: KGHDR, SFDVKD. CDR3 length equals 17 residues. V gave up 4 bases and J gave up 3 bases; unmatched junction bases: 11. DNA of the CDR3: TGTGCCACCAGTGAACATACAGGGGGCGCTTGGGAAGAGACCCAGTACTTC. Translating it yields CATSEHTGGAWEETQYF.

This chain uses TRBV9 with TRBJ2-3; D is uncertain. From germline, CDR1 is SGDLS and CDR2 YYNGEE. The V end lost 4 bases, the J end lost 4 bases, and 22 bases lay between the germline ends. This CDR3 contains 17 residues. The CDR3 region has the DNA TGTGCCAGCAGCCCAGTGATAGGTCCTGCCGGAGCAGATACGCAGTATTTT. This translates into CASSPVIGPAGADTQYF.

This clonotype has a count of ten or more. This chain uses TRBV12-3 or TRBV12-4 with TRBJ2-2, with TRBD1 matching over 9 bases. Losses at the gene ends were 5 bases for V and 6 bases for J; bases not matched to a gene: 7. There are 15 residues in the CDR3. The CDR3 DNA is TGTGCCAGCAGTCTCGGGACAGGGAGTCCCGGGGAGCTGTTTTTT. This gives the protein CASSLGTGSPGELFF.

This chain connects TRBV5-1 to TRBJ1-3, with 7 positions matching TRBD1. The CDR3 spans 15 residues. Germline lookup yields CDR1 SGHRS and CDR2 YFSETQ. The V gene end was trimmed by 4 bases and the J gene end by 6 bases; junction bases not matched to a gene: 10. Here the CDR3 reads CASSRQGLGENTIYF. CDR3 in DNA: TGCGCCAGCAGCCGACAGGGCCTCGGAGAAAACACCATATATTTT.

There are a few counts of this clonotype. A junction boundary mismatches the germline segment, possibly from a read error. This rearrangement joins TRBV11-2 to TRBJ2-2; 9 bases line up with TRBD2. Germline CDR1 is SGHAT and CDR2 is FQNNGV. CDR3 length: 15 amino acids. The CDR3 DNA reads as TGTGCCGGCAGCGGCGCGGGGGGGTACACCGGGGAGCTGTTTTTT. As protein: CAGSGAGGYTGELFF.

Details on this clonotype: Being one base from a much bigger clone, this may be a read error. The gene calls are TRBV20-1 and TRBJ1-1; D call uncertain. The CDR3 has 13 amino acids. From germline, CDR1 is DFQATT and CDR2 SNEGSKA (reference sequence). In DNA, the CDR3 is TGCAGCCAATGCCTCAACTGGAACACTGAAGCTTTCTTT. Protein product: CSQCLNWNTEAFF.

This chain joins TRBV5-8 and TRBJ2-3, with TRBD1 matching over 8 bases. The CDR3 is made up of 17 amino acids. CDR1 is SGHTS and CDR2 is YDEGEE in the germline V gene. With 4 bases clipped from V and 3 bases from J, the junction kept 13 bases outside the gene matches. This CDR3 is CASSRNLKDRATDTQYF. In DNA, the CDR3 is TGTGCCAGCAGCCGTAATCTAAAGGACAGGGCAACAGATACGCAGTATTTT. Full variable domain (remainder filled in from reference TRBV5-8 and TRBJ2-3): EAGVTQSPTHLIKTRGQQATLRCSPISGHTSVYWYQQALGLGLQFLLWYDEGEERNRGNFPPRFSGRQFPNYSSELNVNALELEDSALYLCASSRNLKDRATDTQYFGPGTRLTVL.

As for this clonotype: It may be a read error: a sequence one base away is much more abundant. CDR3 sequence: CATGDGNQPQHF. CDR3 nucleotides: TGTGCCACGGGGGATGGCAATCAGCCCCAGCATTTT. The chain employs TRBV6-1 and TRBJ1-5; tentatively, D is TRBD1 (5 bases). V lost 10 bases, J lost 2 bases, and 9 bases lay in between. The CDR3 totals 12 residues. Germline CDR1 and CDR2: MNHNS and SASEGT.

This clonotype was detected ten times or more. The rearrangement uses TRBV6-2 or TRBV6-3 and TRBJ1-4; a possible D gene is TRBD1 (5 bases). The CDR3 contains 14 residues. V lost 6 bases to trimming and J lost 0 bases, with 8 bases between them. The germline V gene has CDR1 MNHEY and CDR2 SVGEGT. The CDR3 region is CASSDSTTNEKLFF. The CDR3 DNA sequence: TGTGCCAGCAGCGACAGTACAACTAATGAAAAACTGTTTTTT.

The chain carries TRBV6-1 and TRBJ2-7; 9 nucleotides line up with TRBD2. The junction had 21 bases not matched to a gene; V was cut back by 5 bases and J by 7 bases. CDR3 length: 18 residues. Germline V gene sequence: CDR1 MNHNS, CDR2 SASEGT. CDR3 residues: CASSRRTLSGGILWEQYF. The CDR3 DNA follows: TGTGCCAGCAGTCGCCGCACCTTGAGCGGGGGGATTCTATGGGAGCAGTACTTC.

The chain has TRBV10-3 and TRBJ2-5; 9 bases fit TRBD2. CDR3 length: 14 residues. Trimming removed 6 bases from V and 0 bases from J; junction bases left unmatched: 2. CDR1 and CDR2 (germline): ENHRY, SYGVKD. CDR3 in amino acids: CAIRRGGDQETQYF. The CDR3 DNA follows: TGTGCCATCAGGCGGGGGGGAGACCAAGAGACCCAGTACTTC.

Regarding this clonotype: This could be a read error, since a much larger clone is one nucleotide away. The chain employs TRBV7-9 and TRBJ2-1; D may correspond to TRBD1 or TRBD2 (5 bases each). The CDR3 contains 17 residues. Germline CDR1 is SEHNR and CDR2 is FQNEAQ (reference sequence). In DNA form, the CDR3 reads TGCGCCAGCAGCTTAAGGGGATGGGGGTCCGACGACAATGAGCAGTCCTTC. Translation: CASSLRGWGSDDNEQSF.

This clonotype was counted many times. CDR3 in amino acids: CASSDRTGSRKELFF. The DNA for the CDR3 is TGTGCCAGCAGCGACAGGACAGGGAGTCGTAAAGAACTGTTTTTT. J is TRBJ1-4 and V is TRBV2; 8 positions agree with TRBD1. With 6 bases clipped from V and 12 bases from J, the junction kept 15 bases outside the gene matches. The CDR3 length is 15 residues. Per the germline V gene, CDR1 is SNHLY and CDR2 is FYNNEI.

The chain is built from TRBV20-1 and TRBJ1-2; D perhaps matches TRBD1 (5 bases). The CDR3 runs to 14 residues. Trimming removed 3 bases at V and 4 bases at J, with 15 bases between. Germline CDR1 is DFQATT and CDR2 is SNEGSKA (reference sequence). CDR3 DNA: TGCAGTGCTAGTGATCCGGGGGGGAGCTATGGCTACACCTTC. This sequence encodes CSASDPGGSYGYTF.

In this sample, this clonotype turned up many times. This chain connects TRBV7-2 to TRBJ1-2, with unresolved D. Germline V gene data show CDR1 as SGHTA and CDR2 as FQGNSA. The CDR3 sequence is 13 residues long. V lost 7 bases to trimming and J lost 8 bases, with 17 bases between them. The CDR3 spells CASTDVGVGGYTF. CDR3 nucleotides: TGTGCCAGCACCGATGTTGGGGTTGGAGGCTACACCTTC.